The next 15 T cell receptor beta chains were all read from a single sample in a study of CD8+ T cells in alopecia areata. Sequencing templates came from extracted RNA that was reverse transcribed into cDNA. Clones were sequenced by immunoSEQ multiplex PCR, and TCRdb holds only the in-frame ones, with some missing. The data contain roughly 150,000 clones, 55% of them singletons. Sequencing was done on a sample of CD4+ T cells sorted from blood. These receptors were collected from a human donor in good health.

The gene calls are TRBV30 and TRBJ1-5; D is unresolved. Trimming took 0 bases from V and 7 from J, leaving 7 bases between them. Germline-derived CDR1 and CDR2 are GTSNPN and SVGIG (reference sequence). The CDR3 totals 12 residues. The CDR3 reads CAWSVGMQPQHF. Written as DNA, the CDR3 is TGTGCCTGGAGTGTGGGTATGCAGCCCCAGCATTTT.

The chain combines TRBV15 with TRBJ2-5; D may be TRBD1 (5 bases). V lost 0 bases and J lost 4, with 12 bases in between. Germline CDR1 is LNHNV and CDR2 is YYDKDF (reference sequence). CDR3 length: 15 amino acids. CDR3 protein: CATSRDVGELETQYF. The CDR3 nucleotides read TGTGCCACCAGCAGAGATGTAGGGGAATTAGAGACCCAGTACTTC. Using reference TRBV15 and TRBJ2-5 for the parts outside the CDR3, the full variable domain is DAMVIQNPRYQVTQFGKPVTLSCSQTLNHNVMYWYQQKSSQAPKLLFHYYDKDFNNEADTPDNFQSRRPNTSFCFLDIRSPGLGDTAMYLCATSRDVGELETQYFGPGTRLLVL.

This clone came up a few times. The chain has TRBV5-1 and TRBJ2-7; 15 bases are shared with TRBD2. The CDR3 has 16 amino acids. The germline CDR1 and CDR2 sequences are SGHRS and YFSETQ. V shed 4 bases, J shed 3 bases, and the junction held 5 bases outside the gene matches. CDR3 in amino acids: CASSDEGLAGGYEQYF. The CDR3, as DNA: TGCGCCAGCAGCGACGAGGGACTAGCGGGAGGCTACGAGCAGTACTTC.

This chain connects TRBV5-6 to TRBJ2-3; TRBD1 might be the D (6 bases). Germline CDR1 and CDR2: SGHDT and YYEEEE. Trimming cost V 5 bases and J 7 bases, with 17 bases left between them. The CDR3 length is 14 residues. The CDR3, as DNA: TGTGCCAGCAGTTGGACAGAACTTTCTCATACGCAGTATTTT. It translates to CASSWTELSHTQYF.

The V call is TRBV30, the J call TRBJ2-1, with 7 positions matching TRBD2. Germline loops: CDR1 GTSNPN, CDR2 SVGIG (reference sequence). The length of the CDR3 is 15 residues. V dropped 0 bases and J dropped 7; count of bases not matched to a gene: 9. The CDR3 DNA reads TGTGCCTGGAGTGTGGGCGGGAGTTCCAGTAATGAGCAGTTCTTC. Its translation: CAWSVGGSSSNEQFF.

The CDR3 nucleotides are TGTGCCAGCAGCTCTACAGCACGGGGGGAAAAACTGTTTTTT. Encoded protein: CASSSTARGEKLFF. The genes are TRBV6-5 and TRBJ1-4, with a tentative D call TRBD1 (5 bases). This CDR3 is built from 14 residues. V lost 6 bases and J lost 8, with 16 bases in between. CDR1 MNHEY and CDR2 SVGAGI come from the germline V gene.

This clone has only a few counts. This rearrangement joins TRBV29-1 to TRBJ2-5; 14 positions agree with TRBD2. The CDR3 loop spans 15 amino acids. Germline V lookup: CDR1 SQVTM, CDR2 ANQGSEA. Losses at the gene ends were 5 bases for V and 7 bases for J; bases not matched to a gene: 9. The CDR3 DNA reads as TGCAGCGTTTACTCGACTAGCGGGAGGGCCGGGACCCAGTACTTC. Translating gives CSVYSTSGRAGTQYF.

The rearrangement links TRBV7-9 to TRBJ1-1, with D possibly matching TRBD1 (6 bases). This CDR3 comprises 15 residues. V was trimmed by 5 bases and J by 1 base, leaving 14 bases between them. Germline-derived CDR1 and CDR2 are SEHNR and FQNEAQ (reference sequence). CDR3 nucleotide sequence: TGTGCCAGCAGCGGCAAAGGGGGTAGGAACACTGAAGCTTTCTTT. Residues: CASSGKGGRNTEAFF.

V and J are TRBV7-9 and TRBJ2-5; D is uncertain. Germline V CDR1 and CDR2: SEHNR, FQNEAQ (reference sequence). Trimming cost V 5 bases and J 5 bases, with 6 bases left between them. The CDR3 runs 11 residues. CDR3 nucleotides: TGTGCCAGCAGCGCACGCGAGACCCAGTACTTC. Residues: CASSARETQYF.

V and J are TRBV25-1 and TRBJ2-6; D gene unclear. CDR1 and CDR2 from the germline V gene are MGHDK and SYGVNS. CDR3 size: 13 residues. Trimming removed 2 bases from V and 3 bases from J, with 2 bases in between. The CDR3 reads CASSEDGANVLTF. CDR3 nucleotides: TGTGCCAGCAGTGAAGATGGGGCCAACGTCCTGACTTTC.

The V gene is TRBV6-6, the J gene TRBJ2-3, with 15 nucleotides matching TRBD2. CDR1 and CDR2 (germline): MNHNY, SVGAGI (reference sequence). CDR3 size: 16 residues. The junction had 5 bases not matched to a gene; V was cut back by 6 bases and J by 4 bases. CDR3 DNA sequence: TGTGCCAGCAGACCGGGACTAGCGGGAGGTGCAGATACGCAGTATTTT. Protein product: CASRPGLAGGADTQYF.

The chain is built from TRBV6-1 and TRBJ1-1; D is uncertain. Trimming removed 6 bases from V and 1 base from J, with 9 bases in between. The germline V gene has CDR1 MNHNS and CDR2 SASEGT. This CDR3 region has 13 residues. The CDR3, as DNA: TGTGCCAGCAGGGTGAAGGAGAACACTGAAGCTTTCTTT. Amino acids: CASRVKENTEAFF.

The chain combines TRBV11-2 with TRBJ2-1, with D uncertain. The CDR3 has 12 residues. The germline CDR1 and CDR2 sequences are SGHAT and FQNNGV. The V gene lost 2 bases and the J gene lost 6 bases, with 5 bases spanning the gap. The CDR3 region is CASSLNSNEQFF. CDR3 bases: TGTGCCAGCAGCTTAAATAGCAATGAGCAGTTCTTC. Together with reference TRBV11-2 and TRBJ2-1, the CDR3 gives the full variable domain: EAGVAQSPRYKIIEKRQSVAFWCNPISGHATLYWYQQILGQGPKLLIQFQNNGVVDDSQLPKDRFSAERLKGVDSTLKIQPAKLEDSAVYLCASSLNSNEQFFGPGTRLTVL.

The chain links TRBV6-1 to TRBJ2-2, with TRBD1 as a possible D gene (6 bases). Trimming cost V 10 bases and J 7 bases, with 16 bases left between them. Germline CDR1 reads MNHNS; CDR2 reads SASEGT. The CDR3 is 13 residues long. The CDR3 DNA reads TGTGCCACCGAACTAACAGGGTTCGGGGAGCTGTTTTTT. This encodes CATELTGFGELFF.

Note on this clone: Other DNA sequences in this sample translate to the same CDR3. J is TRBJ2-3 and V is TRBV30; D is undetermined. Germline lookup yields CDR1 GTSNPN and CDR2 SVGIG (reference sequence). V was trimmed by 2 bases and J by 1 base, leaving 4 bases between them. CDR3 length equals 12 residues. The chain's CDR3 is CAWSPGTDTQYF. For the CDR3, the DNA is TGTGCCTGGAGTCCGGGCACAGATACGCAGTATTTT.